Listed here are 9 T cell receptor beta chains from one sample, sequenced in a study of cytomegalovirus exposure and HLA in healthy donors (dated by TCRdb to the late 2010s). The method was the immunoSEQ multiplex PCR assay. For the multiplex PCR, a mixture combining 60 forward primers for TCR Vbeta segments and 13 reverse primers for TCR Jbeta segments was used. What TCRdb holds here is the immuneACCESS table cut down to in-frame rearrangements. Part of the clones is not present; checked against another copy, under half of the missing clones reflect an unresolved V gene, and the others are unexplained. Across this sample there are 90,000 to 150,000 clones, with 75% to 90% seen only once. The ten most abundant clones make up approximately 0.22% of the sample. Sequencing used PBMCs. These receptors were collected from a man in his forties or fifties in good health and CMV-seronegative.

The chain has TRBV7-2 and TRBJ2-7; maybe TRBD1 (5 bases). The CDR3 totals 14 residues. Trimming shortened V by 4 bases and J by 2 bases, and 12 bases separated the two germline ends. Germline values: CDR1 SGHTA, CDR2 FQGNSA. The CDR3 nucleotides are TGTGCCAGCAGCTCCCCGGCAGGGCCCTACGAGCAGTACTTC. Its protein product is CASSSPAGPYEQYF.

The rearrangement joins TRBV7-6 to TRBJ1-2; TRBD1 matches at 7 bases. V lost 5 bases to trimming and J lost 4 bases; unmatched junction nucleotides: 7. Germline CDR1 SGHVS, CDR2 FNYEAQ. This CDR3 spans 14 amino acids. In DNA form, the CDR3 reads TGTGCCAGCAGCCCCGATACAGGGGTCTATGGCTACACCTTC. It specifies CASSPDTGVYGYTF.

This clone was found once. The V call is TRBV29-1, the J call TRBJ1-1; TRBD1 matches at 7 bases. This CDR3 has 10 residues. Germline-derived CDR1 and CDR2 are SQVTM and ANQGSEA. V was clipped by 3 bases and J by 10 bases; unmatched bases: 2. In nucleotides, the CDR3 is TGCAGCGTTGAGGAGGGGGCAGCTTTCTTT. Its translation: CSVEEGAAFF.

This clone was observed a handful of times. The chain recombines TRBV2 with TRBJ2-5; TRBD1 matches 9 bases. The CDR3 is made up of 15 amino acids. With 4 bases clipped from V and 1 base from J, the junction kept 4 bases outside the gene matches. Germline V gene sequence: CDR1 SNHLY, CDR2 FYNNEI. The CDR3 region has the DNA TGTGCCAGCAGTGGGACAGGGGCTTTCCAAGAGACCCAGTACTTC. Protein product: CASSGTGAFQETQYF.

This chain joins TRBV19 and TRBJ1-1, with D perhaps matching TRBD1 (6 bases). In germline, CDR1 is LNHDA, CDR2 SQIVND (reference sequence). This CDR3 is 14 amino acids long. Trimming left V 5 bases short and J 1 base short, with 11 bases between. The CDR3 nucleotides are TGTGCCAGTAGTCCCAGGGGCCGGAACACTGAAGCTTTCTTT. Its translation is CASSPRGRNTEAFF.

The gene calls are TRBV27 and TRBJ2-7; the D gene is possibly TRBD2 (5 bases). The CDR3 is 14 residues long. The germline V gene has CDR1 MNHEY and CDR2 SMNVEV (reference sequence). V was shortened by 3 bases and J by 0 bases, with 9 bases between the two germline ends. The CDR3 sequence: CASSFAGRSYEQYF. CDR3 coding DNA: TGTGCCAGCAGTTTTGCGGGTCGCTCCTACGAGCAGTACTTC.

The chain carries TRBV7-9 and TRBJ1-1; a possible D gene is TRBD1 (5 bases). Germline CDR1 and CDR2: SEHNR and FQNEAQ (reference sequence). The CDR3 is 16 amino acids. V was trimmed by 5 bases and J by 2 bases, leaving 18 bases between them. CDR3 protein: CASSQGVDSFNTEAFF. DNA of the CDR3: TGTGCCAGCAGCCAAGGGGTCGACAGTTTTAACACTGAAGCTTTCTTT.

This sequence joins TRBV7-2 and TRBJ1-5, with D possibly matching TRBD1 (6 bases). Trimming left V 2 bases short and J 6 bases short, with 14 bases between. The V gene's germline CDR1 is SGHTA and CDR2 FQGNSA. CDR3 size: 15 residues. As DNA, the CDR3 is TGTGCCAGCAGCTTATCCGCAGGGGTCAGTCAGCCCCAGCATTTT. It is translated as CASSLSAGVSQPQHF. The full variable domain, with the rest looked up from reference TRBV7-2 and TRBJ1-5, is GAGVSQSPSNKVTEKGKDVELRCDPISGHTALYWYRQSLGQGLEFLIYFQGNSAPDKSGLPSDRFSAERTGGSVSTLTIQRTQQEDSAVYLCASSLSAGVSQPQHFGDGTRLSIL.

The CDR3: CASSPTQWTGEYNEQFF. CDR3 DNA: TGTGCCAGCAGCCCGACCCAGTGGACGGGGGAATACAATGAGCAGTTCTTC. V is TRBV7-7 and J is TRBJ2-1; possible D gene TRBD2, 6 bases. Germline V gene sequence: CDR1 SSHAT, CDR2 FNYEAQ (reference sequence). This CDR3 is built from 17 residues. With 5 bases removed from V and 4 bases from J, the gap between germline ends came to 21 bases. The full variable domain, its missing parts supplied by reference TRBV7-7 and TRBJ2-1, is GAGVSQSPRYKVTKRGQDVTLRCDPISSHATLYWYQQALGQGPEFLTYFNYEAQPDKSGLPSDRFSAERPEGSISTLTIQRTEQRDSAMYRCASSPTQWTGEYNEQFFGPGTRLTVL.